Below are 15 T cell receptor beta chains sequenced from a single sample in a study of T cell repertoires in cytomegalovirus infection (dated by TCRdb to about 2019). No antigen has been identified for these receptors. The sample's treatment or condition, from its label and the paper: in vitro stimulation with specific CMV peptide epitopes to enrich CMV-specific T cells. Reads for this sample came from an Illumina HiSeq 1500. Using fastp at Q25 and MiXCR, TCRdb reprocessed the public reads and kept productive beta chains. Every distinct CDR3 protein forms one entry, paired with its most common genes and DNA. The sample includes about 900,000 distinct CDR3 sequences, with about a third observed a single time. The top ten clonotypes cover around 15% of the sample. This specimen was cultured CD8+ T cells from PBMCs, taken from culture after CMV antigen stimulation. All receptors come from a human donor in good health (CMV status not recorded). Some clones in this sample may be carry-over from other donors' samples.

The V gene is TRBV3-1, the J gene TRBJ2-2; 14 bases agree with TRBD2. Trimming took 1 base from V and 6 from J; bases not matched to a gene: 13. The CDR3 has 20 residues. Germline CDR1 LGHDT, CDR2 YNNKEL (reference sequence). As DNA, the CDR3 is TGTGCCAGCAGCCAAGCTGGACTAGCGGGGGGTGCCCTAGGGGCCGGGGAGCTGTTTTTT. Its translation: CASSQAGLAGGALGAGELFF. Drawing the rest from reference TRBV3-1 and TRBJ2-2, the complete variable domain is DTAVSQTPKYLVTQMGNDKSIKCEQNLGHDTMYWYKQDSKKFLKIMFSYNNKELIINETVPNRFSPKSPDKAHLNLHINSLELGDSAVYFCASSQAGLAGGALGAGELFFGEGSRLTVL.

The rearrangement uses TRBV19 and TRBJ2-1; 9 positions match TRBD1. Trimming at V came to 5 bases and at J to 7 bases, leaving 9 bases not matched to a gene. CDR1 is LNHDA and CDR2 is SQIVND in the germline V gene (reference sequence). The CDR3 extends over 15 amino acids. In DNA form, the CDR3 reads TGTGCCAGTAGTCCCGGGACAGGGTTGGATAATGAGCAGTTCTTC. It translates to CASSPGTGLDNEQFF.

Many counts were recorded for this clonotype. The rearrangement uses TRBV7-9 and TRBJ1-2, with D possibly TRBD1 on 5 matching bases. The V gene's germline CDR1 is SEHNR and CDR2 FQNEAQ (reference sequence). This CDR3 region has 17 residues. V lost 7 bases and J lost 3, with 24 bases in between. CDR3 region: CASNGVMTGLKDYGYTF. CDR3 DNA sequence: TGTGCCAGCAATGGGGTCATGACGGGGCTGAAGGACTATGGCTACACCTTC.

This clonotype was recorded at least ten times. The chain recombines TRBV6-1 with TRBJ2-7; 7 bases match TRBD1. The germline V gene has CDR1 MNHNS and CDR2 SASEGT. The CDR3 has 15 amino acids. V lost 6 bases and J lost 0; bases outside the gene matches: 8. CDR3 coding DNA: TGTGCCAGCAGGACGGACAGGCGGAGCTCCTACGAGCAGTACGTC. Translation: CASRTDRRSSYEQYV.

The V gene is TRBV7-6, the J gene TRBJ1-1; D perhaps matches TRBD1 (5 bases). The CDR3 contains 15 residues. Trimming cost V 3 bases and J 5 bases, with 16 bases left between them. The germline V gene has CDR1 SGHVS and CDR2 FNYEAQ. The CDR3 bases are TGTGCCAGCAGCTTGGGGGGACTTGATCAGACTGAAGCTTTCTTT. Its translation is CASSLGGLDQTEAFF.

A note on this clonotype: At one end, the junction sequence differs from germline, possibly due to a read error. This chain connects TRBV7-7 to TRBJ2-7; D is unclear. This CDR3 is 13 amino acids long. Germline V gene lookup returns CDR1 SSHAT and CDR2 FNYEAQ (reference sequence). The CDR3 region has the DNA TGTGCTAGCAGCAAGGCCAGCTCCTACGAGCAGTACTTC. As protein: CASSKASSYEQYF.

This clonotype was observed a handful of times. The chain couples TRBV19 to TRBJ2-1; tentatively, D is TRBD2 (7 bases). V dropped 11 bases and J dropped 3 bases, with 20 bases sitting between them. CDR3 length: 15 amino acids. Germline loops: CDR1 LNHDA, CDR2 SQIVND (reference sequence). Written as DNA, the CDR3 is TGTGCCGCCGAGGGGAGCGGGACATACTACAATGAGCAGTTCTTC. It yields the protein CAAEGSGTYYNEQFF.

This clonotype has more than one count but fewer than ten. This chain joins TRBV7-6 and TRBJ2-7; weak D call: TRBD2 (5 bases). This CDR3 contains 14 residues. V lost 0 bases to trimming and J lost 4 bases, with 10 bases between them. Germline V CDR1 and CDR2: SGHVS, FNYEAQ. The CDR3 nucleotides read TGTGCCAGCAGCTTAGCGCGGGCAGAGTACGAGCAGTACGTC. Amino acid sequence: CASSLARAEYEQYV.

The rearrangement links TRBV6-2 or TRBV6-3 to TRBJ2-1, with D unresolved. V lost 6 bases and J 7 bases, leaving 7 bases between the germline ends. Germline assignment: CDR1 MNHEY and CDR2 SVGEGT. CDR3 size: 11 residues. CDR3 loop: CASSLQNEQFF. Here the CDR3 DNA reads TGTGCCAGCAGCCTACAGAATGAGCAGTTCTTC.

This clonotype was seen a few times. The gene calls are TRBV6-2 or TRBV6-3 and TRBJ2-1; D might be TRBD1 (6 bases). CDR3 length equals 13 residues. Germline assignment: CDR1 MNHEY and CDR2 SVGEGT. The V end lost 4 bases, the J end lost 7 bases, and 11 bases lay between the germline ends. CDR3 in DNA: TGTGCCAGCAGTTGGGACATCTTAAATGAGCAGTTCTTC. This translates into CASSWDILNEQFF.

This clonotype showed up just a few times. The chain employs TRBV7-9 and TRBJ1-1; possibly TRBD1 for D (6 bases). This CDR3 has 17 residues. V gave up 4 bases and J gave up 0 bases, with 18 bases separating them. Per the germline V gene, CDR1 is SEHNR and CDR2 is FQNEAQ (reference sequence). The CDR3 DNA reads TGTGCCAGCAGCTACATGGGGGCGACAGGATTGAACACTGAAGCTTTCTTT. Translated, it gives CASSYMGATGLNTEAFF.

Here the CDR3 reads CASRAYAGMNTEAFF. The CDR3 bases are TGTGCCAGCAGGGCCTACGCAGGGATGAACACTGAAGCTTTCTTT. The chain couples TRBV6-2 or TRBV6-3 to TRBJ1-1; D possibly corresponds to TRBD1 (5 bases). CDR1 MNHEY and CDR2 SVGEGT come from the germline V gene. V was trimmed by 6 bases and J by 0 bases, leaving 14 bases between them. The CDR3 extends over 15 amino acids.

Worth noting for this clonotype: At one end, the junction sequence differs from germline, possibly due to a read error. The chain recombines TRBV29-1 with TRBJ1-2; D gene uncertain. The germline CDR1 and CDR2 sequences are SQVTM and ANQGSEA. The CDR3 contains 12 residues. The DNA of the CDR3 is TGCAGCGCTGAACGGCAGCTCTATGGCTACACCTTC. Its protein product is CSAERQLYGYTF.

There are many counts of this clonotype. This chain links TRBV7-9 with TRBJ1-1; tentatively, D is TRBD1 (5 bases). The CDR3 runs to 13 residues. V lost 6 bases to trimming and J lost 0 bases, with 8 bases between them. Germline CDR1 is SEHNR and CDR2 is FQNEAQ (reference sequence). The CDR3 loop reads CASSGGLNTEAFF. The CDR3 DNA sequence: TGTGCCAGCAGTGGGGGGTTGAACACTGAAGCTTTCTTT.

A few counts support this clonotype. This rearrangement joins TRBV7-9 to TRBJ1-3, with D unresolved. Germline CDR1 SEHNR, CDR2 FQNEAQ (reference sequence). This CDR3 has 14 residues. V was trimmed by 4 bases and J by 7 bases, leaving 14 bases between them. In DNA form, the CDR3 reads TGTGCCAGCAGCTCCCCGGCGATAGGGAACACCATATATTTT. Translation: CASSSPAIGNTIYF.